This T cell receptor beta chain is from a study of blood T cell repertoires in COVID-19. This clone was observed once. Germline V lookup: CDR1 SGHVS, CDR2 FQNEAQ. The CDR3 has 16 amino acids. With V trimmed by 5 bases and J by 6 bases, 11 bases remained unmatched. Source study methods: Reference gene primers were amplified, and this amplification served to estimate nucleated cell counts. Only in-frame clones appear in the TCRdb table, and some are missing; sequencing was by immunoSEQ multiplex PCR. V, J and clone size derive from that table, while D and trimming were established from the DNA sequence. The sample records under 150,000 clones, 70% to 90% being singletons.

The clonotype originates from a man in his fifties or sixties with active or convalescent COVID-19. The V gene is TRBV7-8, the J gene TRBJ2-4, with 9 bases that match TRBD1. Sequencing input: peripheral blood. The CDR3 region has the DNA TGTGCCAGCAGCCAAGGGACAGGGAGGTTTTCAAACATTCAGTACTTC. As protein: CASSQGTGRFSNIQYF. The complete variable domain, with remaining parts taken from reference TRBV7-8 and TRBJ2-4, reads GAGVSQSPRYKVAKRGQDVALRCDPISGHVSLFWYQQALGQGPEFLTYFQNEAQLDKSGLPSDRFFAERPEGSVSTLKIQRTQQEDSAVYLCASSQGTGRFSNIQYFGAGTRLSVL.